This entry lists 13 T cell receptor beta chains sequenced from one sample in a study of OX40 agonist ivuxolimab in advanced cancers. TCRdb's copy holds only in-frame clones and misses some; the assay was immunoSEQ multiplex PCR. This table has around 36,000 clones, 80% to 85% appearing once. The material sequenced was CD4+ or CD8+ T cells sorted from blood, taken in a trial of the OX40 agonist ivuxolimab. These receptors all stem from an adult with an advanced solid tumor such as melanoma, head and neck, liver or kidney cancer.

The rearrangement joins TRBV6-6 to TRBJ2-7; 7 bases match TRBD1. The CDR3 totals 14 residues. V lost 4 bases to trimming and J lost 7 bases; unmatched junction nucleotides: 10. Germline values: CDR1 MNHNY, CDR2 SVGAGI (reference sequence). CDR3 bases: TGTGCCAGCAGTTTGGAAAGGGGGCAATTTGAGCAGTACTTC. It is translated as CASSLERGQFEQYF.

The J gene is TRBJ2-7, the V gene TRBV7-2; D unresolved. V was pared by 0 bases and J by 2 bases, with 5 bases between. The CDR3 spans 13 residues. The germline gives CDR1 SGHTA, CDR2 FQGNSA. CDR3 in DNA: TGTGCCAGCAGCTTAGCGGGCCCCTACGAGCAGTACTTC. This translates into CASSLAGPYEQYF.

This chain joins TRBV6-6 and TRBJ2-2, with D unresolved. Germline V gives CDR1 MNHNY, CDR2 SVGAGI (reference sequence). Trimming shortened V by 2 bases and J by 2 bases, and 9 bases separated the two germline ends. The CDR3 sequence is 15 residues long. The CDR3 here is CASSYLDKNTGELFF. As DNA, the CDR3 is TGTGCCAGCAGTTACCTAGATAAAAACACCGGGGAGCTGTTTTTT.

V usage is TRBV28 and J usage is TRBJ2-3; 14 bases map to TRBD2. The CDR3 is made up of 17 amino acids. Germline assignment: CDR1 MDHEN and CDR2 SYDVKM. V was pared by 6 bases and J by 2 bases, with 7 bases of the junction left unmatched. CDR3 sequence (DNA): TGTGCCAGCAGAGTGGGACTAGCGGGGGAACCCACAGATACGCAGTATTTT. Encoded protein: CASRVGLAGEPTDTQYF.

This chain uses TRBV29-1 with TRBJ2-2; 10 bases are shared with TRBD2. The CDR3 has 16 residues. The germline V gene has CDR1 SQVTM and CDR2 ANQGSEA. The V and J ends lost 5 bases and 0 bases, in that order; junction bases with no gene match: 6. The CDR3 nucleotides read TGCAGCGTTCCTCGAAGCGGGGGGGCGAACACCGGGGAGCTGTTTTTT. The encoded protein is CSVPRSGGANTGELFF.

The chain employs TRBV7-2 and TRBJ2-3, with D unclear. Germline lookup yields CDR1 SGHTA and CDR2 FQGNSA. V was trimmed by 1 base and J by 3 bases, leaving 17 bases between them. CDR3 length equals 17 residues. The CDR3 coding sequence is TGTGCCAGCAGCTTAGATTCCCCTAACCCTTCTACAGATACGCAGTATTTT. Its translation: CASSLDSPNPSTDTQYF. Full variable domain (rest looked up from reference TRBV7-2 and TRBJ2-3): GAGVSQSPSNKVTEKGKDVELRCDPISGHTALYWYRQSLGQGLEFLIYFQGNSAPDKSGLPSDRFSAERTGGSVSTLTIQRTQQEDSAVYLCASSLDSPNPSTDTQYFGPGTRLTVL.

The genes are TRBV4-2 and TRBJ2-1; 8 positions match TRBD2. From germline, CDR1 is LGHNA and CDR2 YNFKEQ. V dropped 8 bases and J dropped 4; count of bases not matched to a gene: 10. This CDR3 contains 15 residues. CDR3: CASAAGEADYNEQFF. In nucleotides, the CDR3 is TGTGCCAGCGCAGCGGGAGAGGCGGATTACAATGAGCAGTTCTTC.

The V and J genes are TRBV12-5 and TRBJ1-4; weak D call: TRBD1 (6 bases). CDR1 and CDR2 (germline): LGHNT, FRNRAP. V was pared by 2 bases and J by 4 bases, with 29 bases between. This CDR3 spans 21 amino acids. CDR3 sequence (DNA): TGTGCTAGTGGTTTGTACTTCCCCGGGACACCGGCAGAGTTTTTTAATGAAAAACTGTTTTTT. Its protein product is CASGLYFPGTPAEFFNEKLFF.

This clone came up once. The genes are TRBV6-5 and TRBJ2-7, with D unresolved. The germline CDR1 and CDR2 sequences are MNHEY and SVGAGI. V was pared by 2 bases and J by 3 bases, with 11 bases between. The CDR3 has 14 amino acids. The CDR3 loop reads CASSYGQANYEQYF. In DNA, the CDR3 is TGTGCCAGCAGTTACGGGCAGGCTAACTACGAGCAGTACTTC.

The rearrangement uses TRBV27 and TRBJ2-7; D not certain. This CDR3 region has 15 residues. In germline, CDR1 is MNHEY, CDR2 SMNVEV (reference sequence). V lost 5 bases, J lost 3 bases, and 17 bases lay in between. CDR3 DNA: TGTGCCAGCAGTGACCGGGTCCTCTTTCGCTACGAGCAGTACTTC. This codes for CASSDRVLFRYEQYF.

The chain couples TRBV15 to TRBJ2-1; D perhaps matches TRBD2 (7 bases). Trimming removed 3 bases at V and 6 bases at J, with 15 bases between. Per the germline V gene, CDR1 is LNHNV and CDR2 is YYDKDF (reference sequence). The CDR3 covers 15 residues. CDR3 nucleotide sequence: TGTGCCACCAGCAGCGGGGCGGGGGCGTCCAATGAGCAGTTCTTC. Encoded protein: CATSSGAGASNEQFF. The complete variable domain, with remaining parts taken from reference TRBV15 and TRBJ2-1, reads DAMVIQNPRYQVTQFGKPVTLSCSQTLNHNVMYWYQQKSSQAPKLLFHYYDKDFNNEADTPDNFQSRRPNTSFCFLDIRSPGLGDTAMYLCATSSGAGASNEQFFGPGTRLTVL.

This chain links TRBV30 with TRBJ1-5; a possible D gene is TRBD1 (5 bases). V was trimmed by 3 bases and J by 0 bases, leaving 12 bases between them. The germline V gene has CDR1 GTSNPN and CDR2 SVGIG (reference sequence). CDR3 size: 15 residues. The CDR3 nucleotides read TGTGCCTGGAGCATAGACAGAAATAGCAATCAGCCCCAGCATTTT. Translation gives CAWSIDRNSNQPQHF. The whole variable domain, filled in from reference TRBV30 and TRBJ1-5, reads SQTIHQWPATLVQPVGSPLSLECTVEGTSNPNLYWYRQAAGRGLQLLFYSVGIGQISSEVPQNLSASRPQDRQFILSSKKLLLSDSGFYLCAWSIDRNSNQPQHFGDGTRLSIL.

The chain recombines TRBV6-1 with TRBJ2-2; 10 bases line up with TRBD1. The V segment lost 6 bases and the J segment 4 bases; nucleotides outside the gene matches: 5. Germline loops: CDR1 MNHNS, CDR2 SASEGT. This CDR3 has 15 residues. The CDR3 spells CASSGTGVRTGELFF. CDR3 sequence (DNA): TGTGCCAGCAGCGGGACAGGGGTGCGCACCGGGGAGCTGTTTTTT.